The 6 T cell receptor beta chains below come from one sample, sequenced in a study of technical replicates of blood from several donors. Profiled with immunoSEQ multiplex PCR; TCRdb holds only in-frame clones, not every one. The sample consists of 50,000 to 70,000 clones, 86% of them appearing once. The sample taken for sequencing was PBMCs. These receptors all come from a human donor in good health. Some clones in this sample may be carry-over from other donors' samples.

The V gene is TRBV28, the J gene TRBJ1-3, with D perhaps TRBD1 (5 bases). This CDR3 is built from 15 residues. Germline values: CDR1 MDHEN, CDR2 SYDVKM. V gave up 6 bases and J gave up 0 bases, with 12 bases separating them. CDR3: CASSESGNSGNTIYF. CDR3 bases: TGTGCCAGCAGCGAATCAGGGAACTCTGGAAACACCATATATTTT.

A few counts support this clone. The V call is TRBV18, the J call TRBJ2-7, with TRBD2 identical over 12 bases. Germline V gene data show CDR1 as KGHSH and CDR2 as LQKENI. The CDR3 consists of 14 residues. The J segment lost 2 bases and the V segment lost 6 bases, leaving 2 bases of the junction unmatched. The CDR3 coding sequence is TGTGCCAGCTCGCTAGCGGGAGGGCCCTACGAGCAGTACTTC. As protein: CASSLAGGPYEQYF.

The rearrangement links TRBV18 to TRBJ1-5; no firm D call. Per germline, CDR1 KGHSH and CDR2 LQKENI. Deletions cut 6 bases from V and 0 bases from J, with 6 bases between. The CDR3 totals 13 residues. CDR3 bases: TGTGCCAGCTCTGAGTATAGCAATCAGCCCCAGCATTTT. It encodes CASSEYSNQPQHF. Combining the CDR3 with reference TRBV18 and TRBJ1-5 gives the whole variable domain NAGVMQNPRHLVRRRGQEARLRCSPMKGHSHVYWYRQLPEEGLKFMVYLQKENIIDESGMPKERFSAEFPKEGPSILRIQQVVRGDSAAYFCASSEYSNQPQHFGDGTRLSIL.

The gene calls are TRBV9 and TRBJ1-1; the D gene is possibly TRBD1 (6 bases). The germline CDR1 and CDR2 sequences are SGDLS and YYNGEE. This CDR3 region has 14 residues. V gave up 4 bases and J gave up 3 bases, with 13 bases separating them. Here the CDR3 DNA reads TGTGCCAGCAGCTCACGGACAGTTGACACTGAAGCTTTCTTT. Encoded protein: CASSSRTVDTEAFF.

This clone was picked up one time. DNA for the CDR3: TGTGCCAGTAGTCCATTGGACAGGAGCTCCTACAATGAGCAGTTCTTC. Translation gives CASSPLDRSSYNEQFF. The chain links TRBV19 to TRBJ2-1, with TRBD1 matching over 7 bases. CDR3 length equals 16 residues. The germline gives CDR1 LNHDA, CDR2 SQIVND (reference sequence). The V segment lost 5 bases and the J segment 0 bases; nucleotides outside the gene matches: 7.

This clone was detected a few times. V and J are TRBV4-3 and TRBJ1-2; D not resolved. The CDR3 loop spans 15 amino acids. The germline V gene has CDR1 LGHNA and CDR2 YSLEER. V lost 0 bases and J 0 bases, leaving 8 bases between the germline ends. CDR3 in DNA: TGCGCCAGCAGCCAAGAATGGGCAGCTAACTATGGCTACACCTTC. Amino acid sequence: CASSQEWAANYGYTF.